These 13 T cell receptor beta chains were all obtained from the same sample, sequenced in a study of shared clonotypes between healthy human individuals. CD45RO-negative CD8 cells positively selected for CCR7 made up the naive population, which excluded terminally differentiated effector memory CD45RA+ cells. Assay: immunoSEQ multiplex PCR; the TCRdb copy retains only in-frame clones and omits some. The repertoire has about 2.1 million clones, about 93% of them found once; the top ten carry 1.7%. Sequenced material: naive CD8+ T cells from PBMCs. The source is a man aged 18 to 30 in good health. Some clones in this sample may be carry-over from other donors' samples.

This clone was picked up one time. CDR3 in DNA: TGTGCCAGCAGCTCTGGACAGGGTGGTAGTATGAACACTGAAGCTTTCTTT. Translation gives CASSSGQGGSMNTEAFF. The V gene is TRBV5-4, the J gene TRBJ1-1, with TRBD1 identical over 8 bases. This CDR3 has 17 residues. V dropped 3 bases and J dropped 0; count of bases not matched to a gene: 10. Germline lookup yields CDR1 SGHNT and CDR2 YYREEE (reference sequence).

The J gene is TRBJ1-1, the V gene TRBV4-3; D is possibly TRBD1 (6 bases). V lost 0 bases, J lost 1 base, and 9 bases lay in between. The V gene's germline CDR1 is LGHNA and CDR2 YSLEER. The length of the CDR3 is 15 residues. CDR3 sequence reads: CASSQDRGANTEAFF. In nucleotides, the CDR3 is TGCGCCAGCAGCCAAGATAGGGGGGCGAACACTGAAGCTTTCTTT.

The chain links TRBV6-1 to TRBJ2-7; TRBD1 is a possible D gene (5 bases). Germline assignment: CDR1 MNHNS and CDR2 SASEGT. There are 12 residues in the CDR3. The germline V and J ends were trimmed by 10 bases and 5 bases, with 15 bases remaining between them. The chain's CDR3 is CAIDQGRHEQYF. The CDR3 bases are TGTGCCATTGACCAGGGTCGTCACGAGCAGTACTTC.

The chain couples TRBV7-9 to TRBJ2-3; 7 bases are shared with TRBD2. V trimming: 5 bases; J trimming: 2 bases; junction bases outside the gene matches: 10. This CDR3 region has 16 residues. Per the germline V gene, CDR1 is SEHNR and CDR2 is FQNEAQ (reference sequence). CDR3 loop: CASSAGANTITDTQYF. CDR3 nucleotides: TGTGCCAGCAGCGCGGGAGCAAACACGATCACAGATACGCAGTATTTT.

The rearrangement uses TRBV5-5 and TRBJ2-7; no clear D. The CDR3 consists of 15 residues. V lost 2 bases and J 2 bases, leaving 14 bases between the germline ends. Germline loops: CDR1 SGHKS, CDR2 YYEKEE (reference sequence). This CDR3 reads CASSFRSTPTYEQYF. CDR3 sequence (DNA): TGTGCCAGCAGCTTCCGGAGCACACCAACCTACGAGCAGTACTTC.

The rearrangement uses TRBV27 and TRBJ1-3, with D perhaps matching TRBD1 (6 bases). This CDR3 is built from 17 residues. Germline values: CDR1 MNHEY, CDR2 SMNVEV (reference sequence). V lost 5 bases and J lost 0, with 17 bases in between. The CDR3 region has the DNA TGTGCCAGCAGTCCGCGACATCCGGGGGCCTCTGGAAACACCATATATTTT. The encoded protein is CASSPRHPGASGNTIYF.

The chain combines TRBV4-3 with TRBJ1-4, with TRBD1 matching over 8 bases. From germline, CDR1 is LGHNA and CDR2 YSLEER. With V trimmed by 2 bases and J by 2 bases, 1 base remained unmatched. CDR3 length: 15 amino acids. The DNA for the CDR3 is TGCGCCAGCAGCCAACGGACAGGGACTAATGAAAAACTGTTTTTT. Residues: CASSQRTGTNEKLFF.

The chain is built from TRBV7-9 and TRBJ1-2; maybe TRBD1 (5 bases). The germline CDR1 and CDR2 sequences are SEHNR and FQNEAQ (reference sequence). This CDR3 has 16 residues. V lost 4 bases and J 3 bases, leaving 18 bases between the germline ends. The CDR3 reads CASSSQWDVDHYGYTF. DNA for the CDR3: TGTGCCAGCAGCTCCCAGTGGGACGTCGACCACTATGGCTACACCTTC.

The rearrangement links TRBV7-9 to TRBJ2-1; no clear D gene. This CDR3 is 12 amino acids long. V was clipped by 7 bases and J by 3 bases, with 7 bases between them. The germline gives CDR1 SEHNR, CDR2 FQNEAQ (reference sequence). The CDR3 spells CASTKLYNEQFF. The DNA for the CDR3 is TGTGCCAGCACCAAGCTCTACAATGAGCAGTTCTTC.

In this sample, this clone turned up once. The chain couples TRBV9 to TRBJ2-3; 12 bases agree with TRBD2. This CDR3 has 16 residues. From germline, CDR1 is SGDLS and CDR2 YYNGEE. V shed 3 bases and J 2 bases; nucleotides not matched to a gene: 4. The CDR3 loop is CASSGGLAGFTDTQYF. The DNA of the CDR3 is TGTGCCAGCAGCGGTGGACTAGCGGGATTCACAGATACGCAGTATTTT. The full variable domain, rest sourced from reference TRBV9 and TRBJ2-3, is DSGVTQTPKHLITATGQRVTLRCSPRSGDLSVYWYQQSLDQGLQFLIQYYNGEERAKGNILERFSAQQFPDLHSELNLSSLELGDSALYFCASSGGLAGFTDTQYFGPGTRLTVL.

The V gene is TRBV4-3, the J gene TRBJ2-7; D is possibly TRBD2 (7 bases). Germline values: CDR1 LGHNA, CDR2 YSLEER. The V gene lost 1 base and the J gene lost 3 bases, with 13 bases spanning the gap. CDR3 length: 15 residues. This CDR3 reads CASSQVRGADYEQYF. For the CDR3, the DNA is TGCGCCAGCAGCCAAGTTCGGGGGGCGGACTACGAGCAGTACTTC.

The chain links TRBV9 to TRBJ2-1; possibly TRBD1 or TRBD2 for D (5 bases each). CDR3 length: 15 amino acids. CDR1 SGDLS and CDR2 YYNGEE come from the germline V gene. V was cut by 2 bases and J by 9 bases, with 18 bases left in between. DNA of the CDR3: TGTGCCAGCAGCGTCGGGGACCACCTTTTCGGTGAGCAGTTCTTC. Protein sequence: CASSVGDHLFGEQFF.

The chain employs TRBV27 and TRBJ2-2, with 11 bases identical to TRBD2. Germline V lookup: CDR1 MNHEY, CDR2 SMNVEV (reference sequence). Trimming removed 8 bases from V and 0 bases from J; junction bases left unmatched: 14. The CDR3 contains 19 residues. In nucleotides, the CDR3 is TGTGCCAGCGGGGAGCTAGTGACTAGCGGGAAACCGAACACCGGGGAGCTGTTTTTT. This encodes CASGELVTSGKPNTGELFF.